The 4 T cell receptor beta chains below were found in one sample sequenced in a study of neurological immune-mediated disorders. MiXCR, applied by TCRdb to the 5' RACE reads, yields one record per CDR3 protein. Here the sample spans about 59,000 distinct CDR3 sequences, around 24% being singletons. This sample's time point: technical triplicate 2. Sequenced sample: PBMCs. The origin of the receptors is a man in his 60s with HTLV-1-associated myelopathy (HAM/TSP).

The CDR3 region is CASSPGLAFQETQYF. The DNA of the CDR3 is TGTGCCAGCAGCCCGGGACTAGCGTTCCAAGAGACCCAGTACTTC. V gene TRBV7-3 combines with J gene TRBJ2-5, with TRBD2 matching 10 bases. This CDR3 region has 15 residues. Germline V gene sequence: CDR1 SGHTA, CDR2 FQGTGA. Trimming took 5 bases from V and 1 from J; bases not matched to a gene: 4.

In the case of this clonotype: This sequence may be a read error, since a much larger clone differs from it by one base. This sequence joins TRBV12-3 or TRBV12-4 and TRBJ2-7; TRBD1 might be the D (6 bases). The CDR3 totals 16 residues. Trimming took off 6 bases at V and 3 bases at J, with 21 bases between the two ends. The CDR3 loop reads CASSLTSGTTFYEQYF. The CDR3 nucleotides read TGTGCCAGCAGCCTAACGTCTGGGACAACGTTCTACGAGCAGTACTTC.

This clonotype was detected ten times or more. The chain has TRBV12-3 or TRBV12-4 and TRBJ2-5; TRBD2 might be the D (5 bases). Trimming stripped 6 bases from V and 5 bases from J, with 13 bases between. The CDR3 extends over 13 amino acids. The chain's CDR3 is CASSLGSRETQYF. CDR3 nucleotide sequence: TGTGCCAGCAGCTTGGGGAGCCGGGAGACCCAGTACTTC.

This clonotype has at least ten counts. The chain has TRBV5-5 and TRBJ1-4; D gene uncertain. The CDR3 sequence is 15 residues long. V was trimmed by 1 base and J by 6 bases, leaving 13 bases between them. The V gene's germline CDR1 is SGHKS and CDR2 YYEKEE (reference sequence). The CDR3 loop is CASSLFTGSDEKLFF. The CDR3 DNA is TGTGCCAGCAGCTTGTTTACCGGGAGCGATGAAAAACTGTTTTTT.